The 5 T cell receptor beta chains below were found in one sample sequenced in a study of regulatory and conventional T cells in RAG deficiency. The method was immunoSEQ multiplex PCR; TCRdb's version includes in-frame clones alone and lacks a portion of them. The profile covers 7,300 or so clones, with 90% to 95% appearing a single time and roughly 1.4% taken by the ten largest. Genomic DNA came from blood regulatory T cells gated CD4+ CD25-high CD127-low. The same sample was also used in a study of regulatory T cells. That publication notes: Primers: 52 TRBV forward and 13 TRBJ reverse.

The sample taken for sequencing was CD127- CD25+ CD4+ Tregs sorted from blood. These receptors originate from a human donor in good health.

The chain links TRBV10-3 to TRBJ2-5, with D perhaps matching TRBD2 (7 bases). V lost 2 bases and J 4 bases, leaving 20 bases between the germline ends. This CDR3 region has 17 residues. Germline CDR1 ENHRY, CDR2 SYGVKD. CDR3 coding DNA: TGTGCCATCAGTGAGCTGGGGGGGGGCAATTTGCGAGAGACCCAGTACTTC. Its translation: CAISELGGGNLRETQYF.

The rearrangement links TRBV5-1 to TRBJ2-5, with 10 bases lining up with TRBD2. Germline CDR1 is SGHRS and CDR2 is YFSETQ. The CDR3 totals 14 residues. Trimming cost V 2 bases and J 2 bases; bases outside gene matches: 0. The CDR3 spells CASSLAGGQETQYF. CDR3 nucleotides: TGCGCCAGCAGCTTAGCGGGGGGGCAAGAGACCCAGTACTTC.

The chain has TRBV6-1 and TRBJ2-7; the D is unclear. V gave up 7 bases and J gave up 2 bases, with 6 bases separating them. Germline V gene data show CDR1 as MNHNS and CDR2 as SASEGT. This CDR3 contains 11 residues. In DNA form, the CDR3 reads TGTGCCAGCATCCGGGCCTACGAGCAGTACTTC. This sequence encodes CASIRAYEQYF.

CDR3 sequence: CASSLESLAGVTGELFF. The DNA of the CDR3 is TGTGCCAGCAGCTTAGAATCCCTAGCTGGGGTCACCGGGGAGCTGTTTTTT. The rearrangement joins TRBV11-2 to TRBJ2-2, with D perhaps matching TRBD2 (5 bases). The CDR3 runs 17 residues. V shed 0 bases and J shed 4 bases, with 15 bases lying between them. Germline CDR1 and CDR2: SGHAT and FQNNGV.

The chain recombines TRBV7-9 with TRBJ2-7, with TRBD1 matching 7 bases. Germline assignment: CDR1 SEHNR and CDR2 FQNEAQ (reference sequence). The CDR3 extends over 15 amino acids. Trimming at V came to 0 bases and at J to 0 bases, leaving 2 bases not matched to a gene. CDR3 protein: CASSLADRSSYEQYF. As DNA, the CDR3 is TGTGCCAGCAGCTTAGCGGACAGGAGCTCCTACGAGCAGTACTTC.